This TCR beta chain was observed in a study of cytomegalovirus exposure and HLA in healthy donors. The length of the CDR3 is 15 residues. Germline V gene lookup returns CDR1 MNHNS and CDR2 SASEGT. Trimming cost V 5 bases and J 4 bases; bases outside gene matches: 8. In the PCR, 60 Vbeta and 13 Jbeta primers were used. Sequencing was performed with immunoSEQ multiplex PCR; in TCRdb, only in-frame clones are kept and a portion is missing. The top ten clones hold roughly 4.2% of a sample with 150,000 to 160,000 clones, around 80% of them seen once. The V gene is TRBV6-1, the J gene TRBJ1-3; TRBD1 aligns across 7 bases. The clonotype originates from a woman in her thirties or forties in good health and CMV-seronegative. The sample consisted of PBMCs. CDR3 DNA: TGTGCCAGCAGTCTTACCGGGACAGAAGGAAACACCATATATTTT. It specifies CASSLTGTEGNTIYF.